The clone carrying this T cell receptor (beta chain) was counted many times. Its cognate antigen is unknown. This entry belongs to a study of CD8+CD57+ T cells in acquired aplastic anemia. Across the whole study: The DNA of sorted CD4+ and CD8+ cells averaged around 3 ug.

TCR beta VDJ combinations and CDR3 sequences were profiled from genomic DNA. TCRdb re-derived calls from the reads in MiXCR, one entry per CDR3 protein. The sample has some 280,000 distinct CDR3 sequences; 45% to 70% are singletons. Notes on the study in general: No significant difference in CD8+ Simpson's diversity was found between patients and controls. Patients and controls were found to share twenty-nine CD8+ CDR3 sequences.

There are 13 residues in the CDR3. Germline values: CDR1 DFQATT, CDR2 SNEGSKA (reference sequence). V was trimmed by 2 bases and J by 4 bases, leaving 11 bases between them. Sequencing used sorted CD4+, CD8+, or CD8+CD57+ T cells (not recorded which) from PBMCs. This receptor was identified in a human donor with severe aplastic anemia or a healthy control (not recorded which). The rearrangement joins TRBV20-1 to TRBJ1-2; D might be TRBD1 (5 bases). CDR3 in amino acids: CSARIGQGYGYTF. The DNA of the CDR3 is TGCAGTGCTAGAATAGGGCAGGGCTATGGCTACACCTTC.